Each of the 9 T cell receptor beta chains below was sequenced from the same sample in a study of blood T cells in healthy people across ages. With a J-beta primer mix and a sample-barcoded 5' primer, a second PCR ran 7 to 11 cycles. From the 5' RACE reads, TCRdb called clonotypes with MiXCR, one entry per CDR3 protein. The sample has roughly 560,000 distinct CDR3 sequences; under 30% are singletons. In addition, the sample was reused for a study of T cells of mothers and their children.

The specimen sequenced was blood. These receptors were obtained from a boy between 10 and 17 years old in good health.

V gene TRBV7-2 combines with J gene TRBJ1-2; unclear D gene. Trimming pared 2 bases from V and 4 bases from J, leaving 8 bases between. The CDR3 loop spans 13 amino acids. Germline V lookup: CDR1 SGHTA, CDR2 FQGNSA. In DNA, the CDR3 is TGTGCCAGCAGCTTATCCGGGATCTATGGCTACACCTTC. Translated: CASSLSGIYGYTF.

The CDR3, as DNA: TGTGCCAGCAGCTACACAGGGGGTCGGGCAGATACGCAGTATTTT. Residues: CASSYTGGRADTQYF. The chain has TRBV5-5 and TRBJ2-3; 8 positions match TRBD1. The CDR3 sequence is 15 residues long. Germline loops: CDR1 SGHKS, CDR2 YYEKEE (reference sequence). With V trimmed by 3 bases and J by 4 bases, 7 bases remained unmatched.

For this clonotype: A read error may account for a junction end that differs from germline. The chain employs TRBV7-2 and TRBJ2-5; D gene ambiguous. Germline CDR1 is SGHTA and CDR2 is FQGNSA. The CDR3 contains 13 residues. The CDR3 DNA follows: TGTGCCAGCAGCTCCACCCCAGCAGAGGCCCAGTACTTC. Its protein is CASSSTPAEAQYF.

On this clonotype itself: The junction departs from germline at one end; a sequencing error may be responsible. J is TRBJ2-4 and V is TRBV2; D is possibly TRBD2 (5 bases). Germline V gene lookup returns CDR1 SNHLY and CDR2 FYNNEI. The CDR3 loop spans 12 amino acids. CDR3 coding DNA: TGTGCCAGCATGCGGGTGTCAGACATTCACTACTTC. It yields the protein CASMRVSDIHYF.

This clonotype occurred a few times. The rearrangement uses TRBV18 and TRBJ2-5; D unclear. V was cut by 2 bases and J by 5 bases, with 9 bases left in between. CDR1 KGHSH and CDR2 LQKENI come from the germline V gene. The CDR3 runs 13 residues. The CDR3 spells CASSPGVHETQYF. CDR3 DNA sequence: TGTGCCAGCTCACCAGGGGTTCACGAGACCCAGTACTTC.

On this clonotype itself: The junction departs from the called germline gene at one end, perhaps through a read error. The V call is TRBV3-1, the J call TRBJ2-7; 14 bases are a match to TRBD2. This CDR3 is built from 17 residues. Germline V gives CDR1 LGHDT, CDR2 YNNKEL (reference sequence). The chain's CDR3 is CASSPWTSGGYRHEQYF. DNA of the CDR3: TGCGCCAGCAGCCCCTGGACTAGCGGGGGGTATCGGCACGAGCAGTACTTC.

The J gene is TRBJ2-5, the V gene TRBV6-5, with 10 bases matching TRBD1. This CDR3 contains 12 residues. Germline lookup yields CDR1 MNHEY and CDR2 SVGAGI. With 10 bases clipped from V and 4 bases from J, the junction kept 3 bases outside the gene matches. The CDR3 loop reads CATTGGGETQYF. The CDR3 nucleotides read TGTGCCACGACAGGGGGCGGAGAGACCCAGTACTTC.

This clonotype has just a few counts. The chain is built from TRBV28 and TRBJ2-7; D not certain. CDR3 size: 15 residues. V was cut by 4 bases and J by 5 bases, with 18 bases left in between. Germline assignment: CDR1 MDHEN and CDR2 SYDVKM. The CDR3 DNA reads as TGTGCCAGCAGTTACCGCCAGGTTCTTTACGACGAGCAGTACTTC. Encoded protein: CASSYRQVLYDEQYF.

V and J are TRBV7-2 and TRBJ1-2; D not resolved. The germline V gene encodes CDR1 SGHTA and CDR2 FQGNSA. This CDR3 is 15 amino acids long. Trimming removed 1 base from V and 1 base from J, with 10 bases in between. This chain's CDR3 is CASSLEANRNYGYTF. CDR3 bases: TGTGCCAGCAGCTTAGAGGCCAATCGTAACTATGGCTACACCTTC.